This T cell receptor (beta chain) was identified in a study of cytomegalovirus exposure and HLA in healthy donors. Broader study findings: In a later analysis, at a false discovery rate of 0.05, roughly 17,000 TCR beta sequences matched HLA alleles. Analysis was carried out at a later point, and it linked a missense DCLRE1C variant to TCR beta V- and J-gene trimming. In most subjects, TCR beta sequences reportedly gave accurate predictions of HLA-A and HLA-B alleles.

13 Jbeta primers and 60 Vbeta primers were used for the PCR. Only in-frame clones appear in the TCRdb table, and some are missing; sequencing was by immunoSEQ multiplex PCR. Found here are around 180,000 clones, approximately 86% of them singletons; the top ten hold approximately 1.9%. As regards this clone: Its cognate antigen is unknown.

Source material: PBMCs. This sequence originates from a woman aged 18-29 years in good health and CMV-seronegative.

The chain's CDR3 is CASRPAERDEQYF. The CDR3, as DNA: TGTGCCAGCAGGCCTGCGGAGCGGGACGAGCAGTACTTC. This chain joins TRBV7-2 and TRBJ2-7, with D maybe TRBD2 (6 bases). CDR1 and CDR2 from the germline V gene are SGHTA and FQGNSA. With 6 bases removed from V and 5 bases from J, the gap between germline ends came to 14 bases. CDR3 length: 13 residues. Based on the CDR3 plus reference TRBV7-2 and TRBJ2-7, the full variable domain is GAGVSQSPSNKVTEKGKDVELRCDPISGHTALYWYRQSLGQGLEFLIYFQGNSAPDKSGLPSDRFSAERTGGSVSTLTIQRTQQEDSAVYLCASRPAERDEQYFGPGTRLTVT.